Following are 6 T cell receptor beta chains from one sample sequenced in a study of T cells in localized non-small cell lung cancer. Produced via immunoSEQ multiplex PCR; TCRdb's table is partial and in-frame only. Of over a thousand clones in the sample, approximately 28% were seen once. The specimen was normal lung tissue next to the tumor, collected before any cancer treatment. The source of these receptors is a man aged 35 to 70 with stage III squamous cell lung carcinoma.

The chain combines TRBV19 with TRBJ2-3; the match to TRBD1 covers 7 bases. Germline V gene lookup returns CDR1 LNHDA and CDR2 SQIVND (reference sequence). The CDR3 extends over 13 amino acids. J was trimmed by 4 bases and V by 6 bases; bases with no gene match: 4. The CDR3 reads CASRRQGSDTQYF. In DNA form, the CDR3 reads TGTGCCAGTAGGAGACAGGGCTCAGATACGCAGTATTTT.

The chain joins TRBV25-1 to TRBJ1-5; no clear D gene. This CDR3 is 13 amino acids long. Germline V gene data show CDR1 as MGHDK and CDR2 as SYGVNS. With 2 bases removed from V and 6 bases from J, the gap between germline ends came to 8 bases. CDR3 sequence: CASSEKVFQPQHF. The CDR3 coding sequence is TGTGCCAGCAGTGAAAAGGTTTTTCAGCCCCAGCATTTT.

The V and J genes are TRBV30 and TRBJ1-1, with D uncertain. This CDR3 spans 11 amino acids. V lost 2 bases and J 6 bases, leaving 7 bases between the germline ends. Germline loops: CDR1 GTSNPN, CDR2 SVGIG (reference sequence). The CDR3 reads CAWSQAAEAFF. DNA for the CDR3: TGTGCCTGGAGTCAGGCGGCTGAAGCTTTCTTT.

The V and J genes are TRBV6-8 and TRBJ1-2; tentatively, D is TRBD1 (5 bases). The CDR3 contains 14 residues. Per the germline V gene, CDR1 is MNHGY and CDR2 is SAAAGT. Trimming took off 6 bases at V and 0 bases at J, with 11 bases between the two ends. The CDR3 region has the DNA TGTGCCAGCAGCCGGACATCTACTAACTATGGCTACACCTTC. This gives the protein CASSRTSTNYGYTF.

The chain uses TRBV14 and TRBJ2-7, with TRBD1 identical over 10 bases. Germline trimming cut 4 bases from V and 3 bases from J; bases unmatched to any gene: 6. Germline CDR1 and CDR2: SGHDN and FVKESK. The CDR3 covers 15 residues. The CDR3 protein is CASSLPGQGLYEQYF. CDR3 in DNA: TGTGCCAGCAGCCTACCGGGACAGGGGCTCTACGAGCAGTACTTC.

This clone was observed a handful of times. The V gene is TRBV6-8, the J gene TRBJ1-1; D gene unclear. There are 13 residues in the CDR3. Germline V lookup: CDR1 MNHGY, CDR2 SAAAGT. V shed 2 bases and J shed 1 base, with 5 bases lying between them. CDR3: CASSYLQNTEAFF. The CDR3 DNA is TGTGCCAGCAGTTACCTACAGAACACTGAAGCTTTCTTT.